The 8 T cell receptor beta chains below all came from one sample that was sequenced in a study of T cell responses to AZD1222 COVID-19 vaccine. The data were produced by immunoSEQ multiplex PCR, yet TCRdb's version contains in-frame clones alone and is incomplete. This table holds approximately 56,000 clones, 70% to 90% found once. This specimen consisted of peripheral blood, obtained on day 0 of AZD1222 vaccination. The origin of the receptors is an adult in good health.

The rearrangement uses TRBV29-1 and TRBJ2-2, with TRBD1 matching 8 bases. The germline V gene encodes CDR1 SQVTM and CDR2 ANQGSEA. The V and J ends lost 7 bases and 7 bases, in that order; junction bases with no gene match: 5. The CDR3 is 12 amino acids. CDR3 sequence (DNA): TGCAGCGGCACAGGGGGTGGCGGGGAGCTGTTTTTT. Its translation is CSGTGGGGELFF.

This chain links TRBV5-5 with TRBJ1-5; D gene unclear. The CDR3 has 13 amino acids. The ends were cut back, 0 bases at V and 4 bases at J, with 5 bases in the middle. The V gene's germline CDR1 is SGHKS and CDR2 YYEKEE (reference sequence). CDR3 in amino acids: CASSLVGNQPQHF. CDR3 in DNA: TGTGCCAGCAGCTTGGTGGGAAATCAGCCCCAGCATTTT.

This sequence joins TRBV27 and TRBJ1-2; 7 bases fit TRBD1. Trimming took 4 bases from V and 7 from J; bases not matched to a gene: 3. The germline CDR1 and CDR2 sequences are MNHEY and SMNVEV (reference sequence). This CDR3 region has 12 residues. In DNA, the CDR3 is TGTGCCAGCAGTTCCACAGGGGCTGGCTACACCTTC. Its translation: CASSSTGAGYTF.

The rearrangement joins TRBV7-9 to TRBJ1-1; possible D gene TRBD1, 5 bases. The CDR3 covers 15 residues. V was pared by 1 base and J by 5 bases, with 14 bases between. Germline loops: CDR1 SEHNR, CDR2 FQNEAQ (reference sequence). In DNA, the CDR3 is TGTGCCAGCAGCTTAGTTCGGGGGGAGGATACTGAAGCTTTCTTT. It codes for CASSLVRGEDTEAFF.

This chain joins TRBV28 and TRBJ2-3; 8 nucleotides agree with TRBD2. V shed 1 base, J shed 3 bases, and the junction held 6 bases outside the gene matches. CDR1 and CDR2 from the germline V gene are MDHEN and SYDVKM. The CDR3 is made up of 16 amino acids. CDR3 sequence (DNA): TGTGCCAGCAGTTTATTGGCGGGGGGCAGGACAGATACGCAGTATTTT. It encodes CASSLLAGGRTDTQYF.

V is TRBV11-2 and J is TRBJ1-4; D is unresolved. This CDR3 spans 15 amino acids. CDR1 is SGHAT and CDR2 is FQNNGV in the germline V gene. V was trimmed by 1 base and J by 4 bases, leaving 10 bases between them. The CDR3 DNA follows: TGTGCCAGCAGCTTAGGGGCAAGCCATAATGAAAAACTGTTTTTT. Residues: CASSLGASHNEKLFF.

This clone was detected once. V usage is TRBV5-5 and J usage is TRBJ2-7; the match to TRBD1 covers 9 bases. This CDR3 has 15 residues. J gave up 3 bases and V 4 bases, and 8 bases lay outside the gene matches. Germline values: CDR1 SGHKS, CDR2 YYEKEE (reference sequence). CDR3 amino acids: CASSLRTGVSYEQYF. CDR3 DNA sequence: TGTGCCAGCAGCCTACGGACAGGGGTTAGCTACGAGCAGTACTTC.

Regarding this clone: The germline gene is not matched at one end of the junction; a read error may be the cause. V gene TRBV4-1 combines with J gene TRBJ2-7, with D uncertain. CDR3 size: 14 residues. CDR1 is MGHRA, CDR2 YSYEKL, per germline. This CDR3 is CASSQVGRSYEQYF. The CDR3 coding sequence is TGCGCCAGCAGTCAAGTAGGCAGAAGCTACGAGCAGTACTTC.